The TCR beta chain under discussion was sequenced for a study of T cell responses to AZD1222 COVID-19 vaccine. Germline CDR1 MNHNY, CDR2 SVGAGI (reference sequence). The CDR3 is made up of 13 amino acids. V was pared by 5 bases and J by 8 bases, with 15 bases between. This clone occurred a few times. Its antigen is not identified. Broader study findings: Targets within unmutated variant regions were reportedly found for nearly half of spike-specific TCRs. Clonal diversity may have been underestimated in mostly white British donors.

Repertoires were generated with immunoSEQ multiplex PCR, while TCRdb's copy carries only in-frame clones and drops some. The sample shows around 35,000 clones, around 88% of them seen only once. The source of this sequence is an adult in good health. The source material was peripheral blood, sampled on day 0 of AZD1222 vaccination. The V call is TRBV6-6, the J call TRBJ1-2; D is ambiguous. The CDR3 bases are TGTGCCAGCAGTAACGGGCCCAGTCTAGGCTACACCTTC. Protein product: CASSNGPSLGYTF.